This T cell receptor beta chain was identified in a study of siplizumab effects on memory and regulatory T cells. Study-wide findings and caveats: Assignment to unstimulated subsets succeeded for only a minor fraction of the alloreactive clones. The diversity of naive T cells seemed greater than that of memory cells, and their alloresponse contribution seemed major.

TCR templates, roughly 10^5 per sample, were assayed. Produced via immunoSEQ multiplex PCR; TCRdb's table is partial and in-frame only. This table has under 140,000 clones, 80% to 95% appearing once. A remark on this clone: The target antigen is unknown.

The length of the CDR3 is 13 residues. Germline V gene sequence: CDR1 SGHAT, CDR2 FQNNGV. With 1 base removed from V and 5 bases from J, the gap between germline ends came to 6 bases. Sequencing was carried out using CD4+ T cells sorted from blood. The TCR originated in a human donor in good health. J is TRBJ1-5 and V is TRBV11-2; D is unclear. The CDR3 is CASSLATYQPQHF. The CDR3 bases are TGTGCCAGCAGCTTAGCGACTTATCAGCCCCAGCATTTT.